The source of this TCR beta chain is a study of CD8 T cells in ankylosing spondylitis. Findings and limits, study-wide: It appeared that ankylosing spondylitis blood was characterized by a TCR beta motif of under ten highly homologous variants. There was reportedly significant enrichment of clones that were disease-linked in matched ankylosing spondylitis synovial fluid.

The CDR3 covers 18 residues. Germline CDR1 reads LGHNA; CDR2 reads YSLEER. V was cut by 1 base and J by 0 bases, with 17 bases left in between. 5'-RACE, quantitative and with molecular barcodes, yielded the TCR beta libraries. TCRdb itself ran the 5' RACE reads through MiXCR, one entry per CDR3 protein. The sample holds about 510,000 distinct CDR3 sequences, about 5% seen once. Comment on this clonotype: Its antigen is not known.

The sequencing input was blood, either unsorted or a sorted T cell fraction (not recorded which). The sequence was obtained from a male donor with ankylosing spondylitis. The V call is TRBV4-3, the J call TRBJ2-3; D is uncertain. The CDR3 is CASSQGWHGRPSTDTQYF. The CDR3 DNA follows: TGCGCCAGCAGCCAAGGCTGGCACGGCAGGCCGAGCACAGATACGCAGTATTTT.